This TCR beta chain was captured by sequencing in a study of PD-L1 blockade in urothelial cancer. The protocol was immunoSEQ multiplex PCR, while the TCRdb copy is restricted to in-frame clones and leaves out a portion. The sample consists of 20,000 to 30,000 clones, almost 85% of them appearing once. V was trimmed by 9 bases and J by 6 bases, leaving 20 bases between them. The germline CDR1 and CDR2 sequences are ENHRY and SYGVKD. CDR3 length equals 15 residues. The sample was PBMCs, taken around atezolizumab (anti-PD-L1) treatment. The clonotype originates from a man in his 70s with urothelial cancer. This chain links TRBV10-3 with TRBJ2-2, with D possibly being TRBD1 (6 bases). The CDR3 loop reads CAMKGGQGRAGELFF. The DNA for the CDR3 is TGTGCCATGAAAGGCGGGCAGGGGCGGGCCGGGGAGCTGTTTTTT.